This TCR beta chain was captured by sequencing in a study of regulatory T cells in long-lasting Graves disease. The trim removed 8 bases at V and 1 base at J, leaving 7 bases unmatched. The CDR3 totals 14 residues. Germline V gene lookup returns CDR1 SNHLY and CDR2 FYNNEI. Documented time point: newly diagnosed GD, antithyroid drugs for less than 3 months. Extracted RNA from PBMCs served as the source of the TCR library. Relying on iRepertoire HTBI primers and Arm-PCR of CDR3 regions, the team built TCR beta libraries. TCRdb itself ran the multiplex PCR reads through MiXCR, one entry per CDR3 protein. The sample holds approximately 230,000 distinct CDR3 sequences, approximately 16% seen once. This clonotype was seen many times.

The TCR comes from a female donor with Graves disease. This chain connects TRBV2 to TRBJ1-1; TRBD1 matches at 7 bases. Sequencing used peripheral blood mononuclear cells (PBMCs), obtained at new diagnosis, from a patient treated with antithyroid drugs. CDR3 residues: CASGRQGANTEAFF. The CDR3 coding sequence is TGTGCCAGCGGGAGACAGGGTGCGAACACTGAAGCTTTCTTT.